The next 17 T cell receptor beta chains were all read from a single sample in a study of T cell responses to AZD1222 COVID-19 vaccine. Method: immunoSEQ multiplex PCR; TCRdb's copy keeps in-frame clones and lacks some. The sample holds roughly 150,000 clones; about 90% are singletons and the top ten take about 5.9%. The sequences come from peripheral blood, collected 28 days after the second AZD1222 dose. The source is an adult who received the AZD1222 COVID-19 vaccine.

This clone was seen just once. V usage is TRBV27 and J usage is TRBJ1-2; D not certain. CDR1 is MNHEY, CDR2 SMNVEV, per germline (reference sequence). The length of the CDR3 is 17 residues. Deletions cut 6 bases from V and 0 bases from J, with 20 bases between. The chain's CDR3 is CASRPYMIAGANYGYTF. The CDR3 DNA reads as TGTGCCAGCAGGCCTTACATGATAGCCGGAGCTAACTATGGCTACACCTTC.

The genes are TRBV7-9 and TRBJ1-2; D remains ambiguous. Germline V CDR1 and CDR2: SEHNR, FQNEAQ (reference sequence). The length of the CDR3 is 12 residues. V shed 4 bases and J shed 3 bases, with 6 bases lying between them. CDR3 amino acids: CASSSGDYGYTF. The CDR3 coding sequence is TGTGCCAGCAGCTCTGGGGACTATGGCTACACCTTC.

The V and J genes are TRBV3-1 (or the pseudogene TRBV3-2) and TRBJ2-7; the match to TRBD1 covers 7 bases. Looked up from germline, CDR1 is LGHDT and CDR2 is YNNKEL (reference sequence). Trimming took 1 base from V and 1 from J; bases not matched to a gene: 4. The CDR3 consists of 15 residues. The DNA of the CDR3 is TGTGCCAGCAGCCAAGCTTGGGACAGTTCCTACGAGCAGTACTTC. Encoded protein: CASSQAWDSSYEQYF.

The chain carries TRBV5-1 and TRBJ1-5; 8 bases fit TRBD1. This CDR3 region has 13 residues. The germline gives CDR1 SGHRS, CDR2 YFSETQ. With V trimmed by 8 bases and J by 1 base, 2 bases remained unmatched. In DNA, the CDR3 is TGCGCCAGTACAGGGGGAAGCAATCAGCCCCAGCATTTT. Translation: CASTGGSNQPQHF.

The V gene is TRBV28, the J gene TRBJ1-4, with 8 bases matching TRBD1. CDR3 length: 15 amino acids. V dropped 3 bases and J dropped 5; count of bases not matched to a gene: 5. Looked up from germline, CDR1 is MDHEN and CDR2 is SYDVKM. This CDR3 is CASSLAGQENEKLFF. In nucleotides, the CDR3 is TGTGCCAGCAGTTTGGCGGGACAGGAGAATGAAAAACTGTTTTTT.

This chain connects TRBV5-4 to TRBJ2-3, with TRBD1 matching over 8 bases. Trimming at V came to 5 bases and at J to 1 base, leaving 6 bases not matched to a gene. Germline CDR1 and CDR2: SGHNT and YYREEE (reference sequence). The CDR3 is made up of 15 amino acids. The CDR3 nucleotides are TGTGCCAGCAGACCAAAGACAGGGGGCACAGATACGCAGTATTTT. Its protein is CASRPKTGGTDTQYF. Complete variable domain (other parts from reference TRBV5-4 and TRBJ2-3): ETGVTQSPTHLIKTRGQQVTLRCSSQSGHNTVSWYQQALGQGPQFIFQYYREEENGRGNFPPRFSGLQFPNYSSELNVNALELDDSALYLCASRPKTGGTDTQYFGPGTRLTVL.

This clone was picked up a small number of times. The chain uses TRBV3-1 (or the pseudogene TRBV3-2) and TRBJ2-5; D may be TRBD1 or TRBD2 (5 bases each). Trimming left V 0 bases short and J 5 bases short, with 16 bases between. Germline lookup yields CDR1 LGHDT and CDR2 YNNKEL (reference sequence). The CDR3 consists of 16 residues. CDR3 residues: CASSQEDWGMRETQYF. The DNA of the CDR3 is TGTGCCAGCAGCCAAGAAGATTGGGGGATGCGGGAGACCCAGTACTTC.

The genes are TRBV6-5 and TRBJ2-5; 10 bases align to TRBD2. With V trimmed by 8 bases and J by 1 base, 1 base remained unmatched. In germline, CDR1 is MNHEY, CDR2 SVGAGI. The CDR3 extends over 13 amino acids. CDR3: CASVAGGQETQYF. DNA of the CDR3: TGTGCCAGCGTAGCGGGAGGCCAAGAGACCCAGTACTTC.

The V gene is TRBV23-1, the J gene TRBJ1-6, with TRBD1 matching over 7 bases. TRBV23-1 is placed among ORFs of uncertain function. This CDR3 has 23 amino acids. With 0 bases clipped from V and 0 bases from J, the junction kept 20 bases outside the gene matches. This CDR3 reads CASSQSVMSWTGHRSSYNSPLHF. CDR3 coding DNA: TGCGCCAGCAGTCAATCTGTTATGTCGTGGACAGGACACAGGAGCTCCTATAATTCACCCCTCCACTTT.

The V and J genes are TRBV7-2 and TRBJ1-3; D gene uncertain. Germline V CDR1 and CDR2: SGHTA, FQGNSA. Trimming removed 4 bases at V and 4 bases at J, with 5 bases between. This CDR3 contains 12 residues. CDR3 sequence (DNA): TGTGCCAGCAGCTCCCCAGGAAACACCATATATTTT. It specifies CASSSPGNTIYF.

The gene calls are TRBV12-3 or TRBV12-4 and TRBJ2-5; D remains unclear. Trimming cost V 5 bases and J 2 bases, with 3 bases left between them. This CDR3 contains 11 residues. DNA of the CDR3: TGTGCCAGCAGTACTCAAGAGACCCAGTACTTC. It yields the protein CASSTQETQYF.

The chain carries TRBV3-1 (or the pseudogene TRBV3-2) and TRBJ2-2, with 7 nucleotides matching TRBD1. The V and J ends lost 4 bases and 5 bases, in that order; junction bases with no gene match: 7. Per germline, CDR1 LGHDT and CDR2 YNNKEL (reference sequence). This CDR3 has 15 amino acids. CDR3 region: CASSPGTAGTGELFF. The CDR3 DNA follows: TGTGCCAGCAGCCCGGGGACAGCAGGAACCGGGGAGCTGTTTTTT.

This clone appeared once. The chain joins TRBV27 to TRBJ1-1; no reliable D call. The CDR3 is 14 residues long. Germline CDR1 is MNHEY and CDR2 is SMNVEV (reference sequence). V was shortened by 6 bases and J by 7 bases, with 18 bases between the two germline ends. This chain's CDR3 is CASSLEVGRLEAFF. Written as DNA, the CDR3 is TGTGCCAGCAGCTTAGAAGTCGGCAGACTTGAAGCTTTCTTT.

The V call is TRBV30, the J call TRBJ1-2, with TRBD1 as a possible D gene (6 bases). This CDR3 comprises 11 residues. The germline V gene has CDR1 GTSNPN and CDR2 SVGIG (reference sequence). The ends were cut back, 5 bases at V and 8 bases at J, with 12 bases in the middle. The DNA for the CDR3 is TGTGCCTGGCATCAGGGGCACGGCTACACCTTC. This translates into CAWHQGHGYTF. Full variable domain (rest looked up from reference TRBV30 and TRBJ1-2): SQTIHQWPATLVQPVGSPLSLECTVEGTSNPNLYWYRQAAGRGLQLLFYSVGIGQISSEVPQNLSASRPQDRQFILSSKKLLLSDSGFYLCAWHQGHGYTFGSGTRLTVV.

CDR3 nucleotides: TGTGCTAGTGGTATGGACTGGCGCTCCTACAATGAGCAGTTCTTC. Amino acids: CASGMDWRSYNEQFF. The chain is built from TRBV12-5 and TRBJ2-1; D is possibly TRBD2 (5 bases). The germline CDR1 and CDR2 sequences are LGHNT and FRNRAP. V dropped 5 bases and J dropped 0 bases, with 11 bases sitting between them. CDR3 size: 15 residues. Full variable domain (outside the CDR3, taken from reference TRBV12-5 and TRBJ2-1): DARVTQTPRHKVTEMGQEVTMRCQPILGHNTVFWYRQTMMQGLELLAYFRNRAPLDDSGMPKDRFSAEMPDATLATLKIQPSEPRDSAVYFCASGMDWRSYNEQFFGPGTRLTVL.

The rearrangement links TRBV9 to TRBJ1-3; D not resolved. V was clipped by 4 bases and J by 1 base, with 0 bases between them. There are 11 residues in the CDR3. In germline, CDR1 is SGDLS, CDR2 YYNGEE. The CDR3: CASSSGNTIYF. In nucleotides, the CDR3 is TGTGCCAGCAGCTCTGGAAACACCATATATTTT.

DNA of the CDR3: TGTGCCAGCAGTCACGGGGAGTTCTACGAGCAGTACTTC. As protein: CASSHGEFYEQYF. This chain joins TRBV6-2 or TRBV6-3 and TRBJ2-7; possible D gene TRBD2, 5 bases. Germline V gives CDR1 MNHEY, CDR2 SVGEGT. The CDR3 extends over 13 amino acids. V gave up 5 bases and J gave up 3 bases, with 11 bases separating them.